These T cell receptor beta chains were read from a single sample in a study of blood T cell repertoires in COVID-19. Libraries were prepared by immunoSEQ multiplex PCR; TCRdb keeps only in-frame clonotypes and omits some of them. The table includes just under 150,000 clones, roughly 89% detected once. The sample taken for sequencing was peripheral blood. The receptor source for this set is a woman between 50 and 59 years old with active or convalescent COVID-19. Each CDR3 is given with its conserved first and last residue. A D gene is named only where the DNA matches it firmly. Size values are once, few and many counts, or a class for expanded clones, and some rows have none.

D gene	V gene	clone size	J gene	CDR3 protein	CDR3 DNA
TRBD1	TRBV24-1	NA	TRBJ1-2	CATSGATGGGFANYGYTF	TGTGCCACCAGTGGTGCCACAGGGGGCGGTTTCGCTAACTATGGCTACACCTTC
NA	TRBV6-2/TRBV6-3	NA	TRBJ2-3	CASSVPQGPLKDTQYF	TGTGCCAGCAGCGTACCACAGGGTCCCCTCAAGGATACGCAGTATTTT
NA	TRBV11-2	NA	TRBJ2-2	CASSLRGLTGELFF	TGTGCCAGCAGCTTACGAGGTTTAACCGGGGAGCTGTTTTTT
TRBD1	TRBV9	NA	TRBJ2-3	CASSATGQGYRADTQYF	TGTGCCAGCAGCGCCACGGGACAGGGGTATAGGGCAGATACGCAGTATTTT
TRBD1	TRBV27	once	TRBJ2-2	CASSVSTGPGELFF	TGTGCCAGCAGTGTATCGACAGGGCCCGGGGAGCTGTTTTTT
TRBD1	TRBV7-2	NA	TRBJ1-5	CASSLGRTGGGNQPQHF	TGTGCCAGCAGCTTAGGACGGACAGGGGGCGGCAATCAGCCCCAGCATTTT
TRBD2	TRBV28	many	TRBJ2-1	CASILTSGYNEQFF	TGTGCCAGCATTTTGACTAGCGGCTACAATGAGCAGTTCTTC
TRBD1	TRBV6-5	NA	TRBJ1-3	CASSGQGLGENTIYF	TGTGCCAGCAGCGGACAGGGCCTAGGGGAAAACACCATATATTTT
NA	TRBV28	NA	TRBJ2-5	CASSLRRAQETQYF	TGTGCCAGCAGTTTAAGGAGGGCACAAGAGACCCAGTACTTC
NA	TRBV7-9	once	TRBJ1-2	CASSSERVARAGAYGYTF	TGTGCCAGCAGCTCCGAACGGGTCGCGCGGGCGGGGGCCTATGGCTACACCTTC
TRBD2	TRBV6-2/TRBV6-3	NA	TRBJ2-4	CASSYLAGGPGYKNIQYF	TGTGCCAGCAGTTACCTAGCGGGGGGGCCTGGCTACAAAAACATTCAGTACTTC
NA	TRBV19	NA	TRBJ1-5	CASSAGQPYSNQPQHF	TGTGCCAGTAGTGCAGGACAGCCCTATAGCAATCAGCCCCAGCATTTT
NA	TRBV30	once	TRBJ1-5	CAWSVSGGNQPQHF	TGTGCCTGGAGTGTCTCGGGGGGCAATCAGCCCCAGCATTTT
TRBD2	TRBV11-2	NA	TRBJ2-3	CASSHPGRGRAQDTQYF	TGTGCCAGCAGCCACCCTGGACGGGGGAGGGCTCAAGATACGCAGTATTTT
TRBD1	TRBV30	NA	TRBJ2-7	CAWSGGGSSYEQYF	TGTGCCTGGAGTGGAGGGGGCTCTAGTTACGAGCAGTACTTC
NA	TRBV7-9	many	TRBJ2-7	CASSSPSAYEQYF	TGTGCCAGCAGCTCCCCCAGTGCCTACGAGCAGTACTTC
NA	TRBV2	NA	TRBJ1-6	CASTPGGWNSPLHF	TGTGCCAGCACCCCCGGGGGGTGGAATTCACCCCTCCACTTT
NA	TRBV19	NA	TRBJ1-5	CASSRGGLSGDQQPQHF	TGTGCCAGTAGTAGGGGGGGGCTGTCAGGGGATCAGCAGCCCCAGCATTTT
TRBD2	TRBV3-1/TRBV3-2	NA	TRBJ2-1	CASSLAGEPYNEQFF	TGTGCCAGCAGCCTAGCGGGGGAACCCTACAATGAGCAGTTCTTC
TRBD1	TRBV18	NA	TRBJ2-1	CASSPGQGGNEQFF	TGTGCCAGCTCGCCGGGACAGGGGGGGAATGAGCAGTTCTTC
TRBD1	TRBV11-2	NA	TRBJ1-2	CASSSGQGAIYGYTF	TGTGCCAGCAGCTCTGGACAGGGGGCAATCTATGGCTACACCTTC
NA	TRBV5-5	once	TRBJ2-7	CASSSAGGLQEQYF	TGTGCCAGCAGCTCGGCTGGGGGGTTGCAGGAGCAGTACTTC
NA	TRBV19	NA	TRBJ2-2	CASTSGGGVGELFF	TGTGCCAGTACGAGCGGAGGCGGGGTCGGGGAGCTGTTTTTT
TRBD2	TRBV5-1	NA	TRBJ2-1	CASSHLTSGPNNEQFF	TGCGCCAGCAGTCACTTGACTAGCGGCCCGAACAATGAGCAGTTCTTC
NA	TRBV6-2/TRBV6-3	NA	TRBJ2-1	CASSPWSYNEQFF	TGTGCCAGCAGCCCCTGGAGCTACAATGAGCAGTTCTTC
TRBD1	TRBV6-2/TRBV6-3	NA	TRBJ2-2	CASCRTGSHGELFF	TGTGCCAGCTGCCGGACAGGGAGTCACGGGGAGCTGTTTTTT
NA	TRBV11-2	NA	TRBJ2-7	CASSGGTRLRGGYEQYF	TGTGCCAGCAGCGGAGGGACCCGGCTTAGGGGGGGGTACGAGCAGTACTTC
NA	TRBV5-4	NA	TRBJ2-7	CASSSLQGSYEQYF	TGTGCCAGCAGCTCCTTACAGGGCTCCTACGAGCAGTACTTC
NA	TRBV7-8	NA	TRBJ1-4	CASSLESGRRLFF	TGTGCCAGCAGCTTAGAGAGCGGGAGACGCCTGTTTTTT
NA	TRBV6-6	NA	TRBJ1-5	CASSRTDSNQPQHF	TGTGCCAGCAGTCGGACAGATAGCAATCAGCCCCAGCATTTT
TRBD1	TRBV27	NA	TRBJ1-5	CASKPGTGGLGQPQHF	TGTGCCAGTAAACCCGGGACAGGAGGTTTGGGGCAGCCCCAGCATTTT
NA	TRBV9	NA	TRBJ2-3	CASSPPGILTGTDTQYF	TGTGCCAGCAGCCCCCCAGGGATTCTTACCGGCACAGATACGCAGTATTTT
TRBD2	TRBV28	NA	TRBJ2-7	CASSTSGTSGRADEQYF	TGTGCCAGCAGTACCTCCGGGACTAGCGGGAGGGCGGACGAGCAGTACTTC
TRBD2	TRBV4-1	NA	TRBJ2-5	CASSQDQASGSQGETQYF	TGCGCCAGCAGCCAAGATCAGGCTAGCGGGAGCCAGGGGGAGACCCAGTACTTC
NA	TRBV19	NA	TRBJ2-6	CASSNPGSSGANVLTF	TGTGCCAGTAGTAATCCTGGGAGCTCTGGGGCCAACGTCCTGACTTTC
NA	TRBV6-2/TRBV6-3	few	TRBJ1-5	CASSYSTYRQPNQPQHF	TGTGCCAGCAGTTACTCGACTTATAGACAGCCGAATCAGCCCCAGCATTTT
NA	TRBV5-1	NA	TRBJ1-5	CASSRDINQPQHF	TGCGCCAGCAGCCGGGACATCAATCAGCCCCAGCATTTT
TRBD2	TRBV7-9	once	TRBJ2-3	CASSLGLAGVSSTDTQYF	TGTGCCAGCAGCTTAGGGCTAGCGGGGGTATCTAGCACAGATACGCAGTATTTT
TRBD1	TRBV14	NA	TRBJ2-2	CASSQFGTGAAWGTGELFF	TGTGCCAGCAGCCAATTCGGGACAGGAGCGGCCTGGGGGACCGGGGAGCTGTTTTTT
NA	TRBV5-1	NA	TRBJ2-1	CASSYPRDSYNEQFF	TGCGCCAGCAGCTACCCACGGGACTCTTACAATGAGCAGTTCTTC
TRBD2	TRBV4-3	NA	TRBJ2-2	CASSQESLAGVTGELFF	TGCGCCAGCAGCCAAGAGTCACTAGCGGGAGTTACCGGGGAGCTGTTTTTT
TRBD2	TRBV19	NA	TRBJ2-5	CASSRGDSGGWETQYF	TGTGCCAGTAGTAGAGGGGATAGCGGGGGCTGGGAGACCCAGTACTTC
NA	TRBV6-5	NA	TRBJ1-6	CASSTRPGGNSPLHF	TGTGCCAGCAGTACTCGACCGGGGGGTAATTCACCCCTCCACTTT
NA	TRBV7-2	NA	TRBJ2-5	CASSPRGGETQYF	TGTGCCAGCAGCCCCCGCGGAGGAGAGACCCAGTACTTC
NA	TRBV4-1	NA	TRBJ1-2	CASSSRDSLQATSTF	TGCGCCAGCAGCTCGCGAGACAGCCTTCAAGCCACGTCCACCTTC
NA	TRBV6-6	NA	TRBJ1-6	CASSPQQKSSYNSPLHF	TGTGCCAGCAGTCCCCAACAGAAGAGCTCCTATAATTCACCCCTCCACTTT
NA	TRBV19	NA	TRBJ1-2	CASSSNYGYTF	TGTGCCAGTAGCTCGAACTATGGCTACACCTTC
TRBD2	TRBV30	NA	TRBJ2-1	CAWDGGARNEQFF	TGTGCCTGGGACGGGGGGGCTCGGAATGAGCAGTTCTTC